This T cell receptor (beta chain) was obtained from a study of blood T cell repertoires in COVID-19. Study-level information: The United States, Italy and Spain were the sources of the acute and convalescent COVID-19 samples. Sources were T cells, B-cell-depleted T cells, or PBMCs; the material itself was cDNA or gDNA.

As processed by the authors: Nucleated cell number was recorded as an estimate derived from reference gene primer amplification. Assay: immunoSEQ multiplex PCR; the TCRdb copy retains only in-frame clones and omits some. D and trimming were read from the DNA, whereas the V and J calls and clone size are those reported in that table. The table has 200,000 to 300,000 clones, 84% seen once. Germline CDR1 and CDR2: MNHEY and SVGAGI. Trimming pared 8 bases from V and 5 bases from J, leaving 16 bases between. This CDR3 comprises 14 residues. The V gene is TRBV6-5, the J gene TRBJ2-1; D might be TRBD1 (5 bases). This receptor was taken from a man aged 60 to 69 with acute or convalescent COVID-19. Sequencing used peripheral blood. The CDR3 nucleotides read TGTGCCAGCGGTTCAGGGTTTATCAACAATGAGCAGTTCTTC. This encodes CASGSGFINNEQFF.